Below, one T cell receptor beta chain is given with its context. Its antigen is unknown. The PCR contained 60 Vbeta and 13 Jbeta primers. TCRdb keeps only in-frame clones here, not all; method: immunoSEQ multiplex PCR. In the table there are 200,000 to 250,000 clones, about 80% of which are singletons. This specimen belongs to a study of cytomegalovirus exposure and HLA in healthy donors. The CDR3 is 14 amino acids. V gave up 4 bases and J gave up 1 base, with 10 bases separating them. Germline V lookup: CDR1 SNHLY, CDR2 FYNNEI. Study findings and constraints: According to the study, about 180 TCR beta chains were cytomegalovirus-associated.

There were likely unrecorded immune exposures, though donors were nominally healthy when sampled. The sequencing input was PBMCs. The genes are TRBV2 and TRBJ1-2; a possible D gene is TRBD1 (5 bases). The TCR originated in a woman aged 35 to 49 in good health and CMV-seronegative. In nucleotides, the CDR3 is TGTGCCAGCAGTGCTGACAGCCGTAACTATGGCTACACCTTC. Translating it yields CASSADSRNYGYTF.